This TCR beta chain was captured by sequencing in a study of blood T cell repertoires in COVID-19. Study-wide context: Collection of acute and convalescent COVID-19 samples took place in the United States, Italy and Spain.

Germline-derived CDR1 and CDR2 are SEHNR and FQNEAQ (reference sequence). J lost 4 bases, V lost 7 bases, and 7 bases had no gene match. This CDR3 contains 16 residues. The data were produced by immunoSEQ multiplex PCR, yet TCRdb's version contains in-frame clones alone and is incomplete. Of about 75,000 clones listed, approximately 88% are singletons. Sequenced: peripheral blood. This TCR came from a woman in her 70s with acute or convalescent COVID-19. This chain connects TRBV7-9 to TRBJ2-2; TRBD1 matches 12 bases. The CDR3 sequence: CASNGDRGRVTGELFF. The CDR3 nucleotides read TGTGCCAGCAACGGGGACAGGGGGCGAGTCACCGGGGAGCTGTTTTTT.